This is a list of T cell receptor beta chains from one sample in a study of blood T cell repertoires in COVID-19. Profiled with immunoSEQ multiplex PCR; TCRdb holds only in-frame clones, not every one. Counted here are about 260,000 clones, around 90% occurring once; the ten biggest clones make up more than 8.5%. Sequencing was carried out using peripheral blood. The receptor source for this set is a woman aged 70-85 years with COVID-19, enrolled during active disease. CDR3s include the opening cysteine and the closing phenylalanine or tryptophan. A D gene is named only where the DNA matches it firmly. Only part of the rows carry a size: once, few, many, or a class if the clone is expanded.

V	D	J	size	CDR3	DNA
TRBV6-5	.	TRBJ2-1	.	CASSYDSNEQFF	TGTGCCAGCAGTTACGACAGCAATGAGCAGTTCTTC
TRBV6-2/TRBV6-3	TRBD2	TRBJ2-2	.	CASSPHSGRAAGELFF	TGTGCCAGCAGCCCCCATAGCGGGAGGGCCGCCGGGGAGCTGTTTTTT
TRBV29-1	.	TRBJ1-5	.	CSVEAARGQPQHF	TGCAGCGTTGAGGCCGCCAGGGGTCAGCCCCAGCATTTT
TRBV19	.	TRBJ2-7	.	CASSISGSSYEQYF	TGTGCCAGTAGTATCTCAGGATCCAGTTACGAGCAGTACTTC
TRBV5-6	.	TRBJ2-2	.	CASSSFGGMNTGELFF	TGTGCCAGCAGCTCCTTCGGGGGAATGAACACCGGGGAGCTGTTTTTT
TRBV28	TRBD1	TRBJ2-5	.	CASSNRQGGGETQYF	TGTGCCAGCAGTAACCGACAGGGGGGGGGAGAGACCCAGTACTTC
TRBV11-2	.	TRBJ2-7	.	CASSLAHTPYEQYF	TGTGCCAGCAGCTTAGCCCACACACCCTACGAGCAGTACTTC
TRBV7-3	.	TRBJ2-2	.	CASSLAYTGELFF	TGTGCCAGCAGCTTAGCGTACACCGGGGAGCTGTTTTTT
TRBV5-5	.	TRBJ1-1	.	CASSNYRRMNTEAFF	TGTGCCAGCAGCAACTATAGGAGGATGAACACTGAAGCTTTCTTT
TRBV28	.	TRBJ1-2	.	CAIRVGGPHGYTF	TGTGCCATACGGGTGGGAGGGCCCCATGGCTACACCTTC
TRBV24-1	TRBD1	TRBJ1-3	.	CAVQGSGNTIYF	TGTGCCGTACAGGGGTCTGGAAACACCATATATTTT
TRBV5-1	TRBD1	TRBJ1-1	.	CASSPEGATEAFF	TGCGCCAGCAGCCCCGAGGGGGCAACTGAAGCTTTCTTT
TRBV2	.	TRBJ1-3	once	CASSEGSSFSGNTIYF	TGTGCCAGCAGTGAGGGCAGTTCCTTCTCTGGAAACACCATATATTTT
TRBV30	TRBD2	TRBJ2-7	.	CAWSWTSGSYEQYF	TGTGCCTGGAGTTGGACTAGCGGGAGCTACGAGCAGTACTTC
TRBV30	TRBD2	TRBJ2-3	.	CAWSPSSGMVDTQYF	TGTGCCTGGAGTCCAAGTAGCGGGATGGTAGATACGCAGTATTTT
TRBV27	TRBD2	TRBJ2-7	.	CASSFFGPGTSVYEQYF	TGTGCCAGCAGTTTCTTTGGTCCCGGGACTAGCGTTTACGAGCAGTACTTC
TRBV9	TRBD2	TRBJ2-7	.	CASSVGGTSSYEQYF	TGTGCCAGCAGCGTAGGCGGGACTAGCTCCTACGAGCAGTACTTC
TRBV11-3	.	TRBJ2-7	.	CASSVVALSSYEQYF	TGTGCCAGCAGCGTCGTCGCGCTAAGCTCCTACGAGCAGTACTTC
TRBV7-2	TRBD1	TRBJ2-3	.	CASSLGPDRGTDTQYF	TGTGCCAGCAGCTTAGGACCGGACAGGGGGACAGATACGCAGTATTTT
TRBV5-4	TRBD1	TRBJ1-5	.	CASSAGQGVDQPQHF	TGTGCCAGCAGCGCGGGACAGGGGGTAGATCAGCCCCAGCATTTT
TRBV5-5	.	TRBJ1-3	.	CASSSVNSGNTIYF	TGTGCCAGCAGCTCAGTGAACTCTGGAAACACCATATATTTT
TRBV29-1	TRBD2	TRBJ2-7	few	CSIVSGRGGEQYF	TGCAGCATCGTTAGCGGGAGAGGAGGCGAGCAGTACTTC
TRBV28	.	TRBJ1-4	.	CASSSHGRGNEKLFF	TGTGCCAGCAGTTCCCACGGCAGGGGTAATGAAAAACTGTTTTTT
TRBV19	.	TRBJ1-2	.	CASSKGVDYGYTF	TGTGCCAGTAGTAAAGGGGTCGACTATGGCTACACCTTC
TRBV4-3	.	TRBJ2-5	.	CASSPAGGFRETQYF	TGCGCCAGCAGCCCTGCCGGGGGATTTAGGGAGACCCAGTACTTC
TRBV28	TRBD1	TRBJ2-3	.	CASSPPGQGNPDTQYF	TGTGCCAGCAGTCCACCGGGACAGGGAAATCCAGATACGCAGTATTTT
TRBV19	TRBD1	TRBJ1-2	.	CATEETGRNYGYTF	TGTGCCACCGAAGAGACAGGGAGGAACTATGGCTACACCTTC
TRBV9	TRBD2	TRBJ2-3	once	CASSVEAGGSWDTQYF	TGTGCCAGCAGCGTAGAGGCGGGAGGGAGTTGGGATACGCAGTATTTT
TRBV5-1	.	TRBJ1-6	.	CASSLYEVPANSPLHF	TGCGCCAGCAGCTTGTACGAGGTTCCAGCTAATTCACCCCTCCACTTT
TRBV5-3	TRBD2	TRBJ2-1	.	CARGVCGRAPYNEQFF	TGTGCCAGAGGGGTGTGCGGGAGGGCCCCCTACAATGAGCAGTTCTTC
TRBV28	TRBD1	TRBJ1-2	.	CASSLAGQGNYGYTF	TGTGCCAGCAGTTTAGCGGGACAGGGCAACTATGGCTACACCTTC
TRBV9	.	TRBJ1-1	.	CASSVGAGMNTEAFF	TGTGCCAGCAGCGTAGGCGCAGGGATGAACACTGAAGCTTTCTTT
TRBV15	.	TRBJ1-2	.	CATSRGYAGEKGYTF	TGTGCCACCAGCAGAGGCTATGCAGGGGAAAAAGGCTACACCTTC
TRBV21-1	.	TRBJ1-6	.	CASRQGSRNSPLHF	TGTGCCAGCAGACAGGGCTCTCGGAATTCACCCCTCCACTTT
TRBV28	.	TRBJ2-7	.	CASSGPVILSYEQYF	TGTGCCAGCAGTGGGCCCGTAATTCTCTCCTACGAGCAGTACTTC
TRBV6-2/TRBV6-3	.	TRBJ2-1	once	CASSYRTRFDNEQFF	TGTGCCAGCAGTTACCGCACTCGCTTCGACAATGAGCAGTTCTTC
TRBV15	TRBD1	TRBJ1-1	.	CATSRGVGTGNTEAFF	TGTGCCACCAGCAGAGGAGTCGGGACAGGGAACACTGAAGCTTTCTTT
TRBV28	.	TRBJ2-7	.	CAISTRSSYEQYF	TGTGCCATCTCGACTCGATCCTCCTACGAGCAGTACTTC
TRBV19	TRBD1	TRBJ1-4	many	CASRDREANEKLFF	TGTGCCAGCAGGGACAGGGAAGCTAATGAAAAACTGTTTTTT
TRBV5-1	.	TRBJ1-3	.	CASSRDFVGNTIYF	TGCGCCAGCAGCAGAGACTTCGTCGGAAACACCATATATTTT
TRBV21-1	.	TRBJ2-7	.	CASEPGRESFYEQYF	TGTGCCAGCGAACCTGGGAGGGAGTCTTTCTACGAGCAGTACTTC
TRBV7-9	.	TRBJ2-7	few	CASSLRGNYEQYF	TGTGCCAGCAGCTTAAGGGGGAACTACGAGCAGTACTTC
TRBV4-3	TRBD2	TRBJ2-3	.	CASSPGSAGTTDTQYF	TGCGCCAGCAGCCCTGGTTCAGCGGGGACCACAGATACGCAGTATTTT
TRBV2	TRBD1	TRBJ2-7	once	CASSDGQGLLYEQYF	TGTGCCAGCAGCGATGGACAGGGGCTACTCTACGAGCAGTACTTC
TRBV28	.	TRBJ1-1	.	CASSLYGEMNTEAFF	TGTGCCAGCAGTTTATATGGGGAGATGAACACTGAAGCTTTCTTT
TRBV4-1	.	TRBJ1-2	.	CASSQGGGTLYGYTF	TGCGCCAGCAGCCAAGGGGGGGGGACACTCTATGGCTACACCTTC
TRBV12-3/TRBV12-4	.	TRBJ2-1	.	CASRQEGDEQFF	TGTGCCAGCAGGCAAGAGGGCGATGAGCAGTTCTTC
TRBV28	TRBD2	TRBJ2-3	.	CASRAGGPTDTQYF	TGTGCCAGCAGAGCGGGAGGGCCCACAGATACGCAGTATTTT
TRBV6-2/TRBV6-3	.	TRBJ2-7	once	CASSYPSFSYEQYF	TGTGCCAGCAGTTATCCAAGCTTCTCCTACGAGCAGTACTTC
TRBV6-5	TRBD2	TRBJ2-7	.	CASSRLAGENEQYF	TGTGCCAGCAGTAGACTAGCGGGAGAGAACGAGCAGTACTTC
TRBV5-4	TRBD1	TRBJ2-1	.	CASSHNRGQGEMLF	TGTGCCAGCAGCCACAACCGGGGACAGGGGGAAATGCTCTTC
TRBV2	.	TRBJ1-4	.	CASRPDRGDLGEKLFF	TGTGCCAGCCGCCCCGACCGGGGGGACCTAGGCGAAAAACTGTTTTTT
TRBV28	.	TRBJ1-2	once	CASSSGESYYGYTF	TGTGCCAGCAGTTCAGGGGAGTCCTACTATGGCTACACCTTC
TRBV7-8	TRBD2	TRBJ2-7	few	CASSTQQREVSYEQYF	TGTGCCAGCAGCACTCAACAGCGGGAGGTTTCCTACGAGCAGTACTTC
TRBV30	TRBD1	TRBJ2-7	few	CAWATGGGYEQYF	TGTGCCTGGGCGACAGGGGGCGGGTACGAGCAGTACTTC